The rows below give T cell receptor beta chains drawn from one sample of a study of blood T cells in healthy people across ages. MiXCR, run by TCRdb on the 5' RACE reads, gives a single entry per CDR3 protein. This table has over a million distinct CDR3 sequences, approximately 42% appearing once. The material sequenced was blood. These TCRs come from a woman younger than 30 in good health. Each CDR3 is given with its conserved first and last residue. The order of the fields is D gene, clone size, V gene, J gene, CDR3 DNA, CDR3 protein. The D gene is left open where the match is weak. The listing skips clone size in some rows; elsewhere it reads once, few, many or a size class.

D: TRBD2; size: NA; V: TRBV12-3/TRBV12-4; J: TRBJ2-1; DNA: TGTGCCAGTTGTGGGGCGGGGGTCTCCTGCAATGAGCAGTTCTTC; CDR3: CASCGAGVSCNEQFF
D: NA; size: few; V: TRBV5-1; J: TRBJ2-1; DNA: TGCGCCAGCAGCTTGTATGCGGGTACCTACAATGAGCAGTTCTTC; CDR3: CASSLYAGTYNEQFF
D: NA; size: NA; V: TRBV24-1; J: TRBJ2-2; DNA: TGTGCCACCATTGATTTAGACTCTTCGGGCGAGCTGTTTTTT; CDR3: CATIDLDSSGELFF
D: NA; size: NA; V: TRBV6-2/TRBV6-3; J: TRBJ1-5; DNA: TGTGCCAGCAGAACCACCGGCGACCAGCCCCAGCATTTT; CDR3: CASRTTGDQPQHF
D: NA; size: few; V: TRBV11-2; J: TRBJ1-1; DNA: TGTGCCAGCAGCAACCAACCGAACACTGAAGCTTTCTTT; CDR3: CASSNQPNTEAFF
D: NA; size: few; V: TRBV6-5; J: TRBJ1-2; DNA: TGTGCCAGCAGCCGAGATATAGGACGCAACTATGGCTACACCTTC; CDR3: CASSRDIGRNYGYTF
D: TRBD1; size: NA; V: TRBV11-1; J: TRBJ2-7; DNA: TGTGCCAGCAGCATCGGGACAGGGGGTCGGAAGTACTTC; CDR3: CASSIGTGGRKYF
D: NA; size: NA; V: TRBV29-1; J: TRBJ2-7; DNA: TGCAGCGTAATGACAGCCTCGACCTACGAGCAGTACTTC; CDR3: CSVMTASTYEQYF
D: NA; size: NA; V: TRBV29-1; J: TRBJ2-3; DNA: TGCAGCGTTGAAAGGACTCTCTCAGATACGCAGTATTTT; CDR3: CSVERTLSDTQYF
D: TRBD1; size: few; V: TRBV12-3/TRBV12-4; J: TRBJ2-1; DNA: TGTGCCAGCATCCCCGACAGGGGAGGCTACAATGAGCAGTTCTTC; CDR3: CASIPDRGGYNEQFF
D: TRBD2; size: NA; V: TRBV30; J: TRBJ2-3; DNA: TGTGCCTGGAGCCAGCTCGGGGGGAGGACAGATACGCAGTATTTT; CDR3: CAWSQLGGRTDTQYF
D: NA; size: few; V: TRBV29-1; J: TRBJ2-1; DNA: TGCAGCGTTGAATCAAAATATGGCGGCCCCTACAATGAGCAGTTCTTC; CDR3: CSVESKYGGPYNEQFF
D: NA; size: NA; V: TRBV15; J: TRBJ2-3; DNA: TGTGCCACCTCTTCTAGCCGGGGGCCCACAGATACGCAGTATTTT; CDR3: CATSSSRGPTDTQYF
D: NA; size: NA; V: TRBV12-3/TRBV12-4; J: TRBJ2-3; DNA: TGTGCCAGCACCCCAGGAAGGGGGGGAAGCACAGATACGCAGTATTTT; CDR3: CASTPGRGGSTDTQYF
D: NA; size: NA; V: TRBV29-1; J: TRBJ2-7; DNA: TGCAGCGTCGACACAGGTTACAATGAGCAGTACTTC; CDR3: CSVDTGYNEQYF
D: NA; size: NA; V: TRBV20-1; J: TRBJ1-5; DNA: TGCAGTTCCGCTGGGGTGAGGCCTAATCAGCCCCAGCATTTT; CDR3: CSSAGVRPNQPQHF
D: TRBD1; size: NA; V: TRBV15; J: TRBJ2-1; DNA: TGTGCCACCAGCAGAGTCCCAGGGGGCAATGAGCAGTTCTTC; CDR3: CATSRVPGGNEQFF
D: TRBD1; size: few; V: TRBV10-3; J: TRBJ1-5; DNA: TGTGCCATCAGTGAGCACCGGGACAGGGGCGGGCATAGCAATCAGCCCCAGCATTTT; CDR3: CAISEHRDRGGHSNQPQHF